This TCR beta chain was found in a study of blood T cell repertoires in COVID-19. Study summary: Whether acute or convalescent, the COVID-19 samples came from the United States, Italy and Spain. The cDNA or gDNA used as material had been derived from T cells, B-cell-depleted T cells, or PBMCs.

The CDR3 is made up of 14 amino acids. V was shortened by 8 bases and J by 3 bases, with 13 bases between the two germline ends. The V gene's germline CDR1 is MNHEY and CDR2 SVGAGI. In this sample, this clone turned up once. Original analysis: Amplifying reference gene primers gave estimates of nucleated cell counts. The repertoire was sequenced with immunoSEQ multiplex PCR; TCRdb's copy has only in-frame clones and lacks some. The D gene and trimming were derived from the DNA, and the V and J assignments and clone size from that table. The sample has approximately 77,000 clones; about 82% are singletons.

Sequencing input: peripheral blood. The chain is built from TRBV6-5 and TRBJ2-2; D might be TRBD1 (6 bases). This sequence was found in a woman in her fifties or sixties with acute or convalescent COVID-19. The CDR3 coding sequence is TGTGCCAGCGTGGTGGGACAATACACCGGGGAGCTGTTTTTT. This translates into CASVVGQYTGELFF.